This T cell receptor beta chain stems from a study of identical twins. This clonotype was counted only a few times. TCRdb ran MiXCR on the 5' RACE reads and lists one entry per CDR3 protein. The sample yields 690,000 or so distinct CDR3 sequences, approximately 6.1% seen once. This CDR3 has 15 residues. Germline V gene data show CDR1 as WSHSY and CDR2 as SAAADI. V lost 6 bases, J lost 4 bases, and 6 bases stayed unmatched. Sequenced sample: naive T cells sorted from blood. The chain links TRBV10-2 to TRBJ2-2, with TRBD2 matching over 9 bases. The TCR comes from a man between 18 and 35 years old in good health. CDR3 amino acids: CASRRQTSGTGELFF. For the CDR3, the DNA is TGCGCCAGCAGACGACAGACTAGCGGCACCGGGGAGCTGTTTTTT.